This TCR beta chain appears in the sequencing data of a study of shared clonotypes between healthy human individuals. Whole-study results and caveats: For naive CD4 cells, roughly 5% of clonotypes were shared across a handful of donors. Only a few donors were included, so the genetic and exposure-history diversity represented was limited.

This table comes from immunoSEQ multiplex PCR, and its TCRdb copy is limited to in-frame clones, with some not included. The sample shows more than 2,000,000 clones, 90% to 95% of them seen only once. A remark on this clone: What it binds is unknown.

The CDR3 has 14 residues. V lost 2 bases, J lost 10 bases, and 17 bases lay in between. Germline V gene lookup returns CDR1 MGHDK and CDR2 SYGVNS. The V call is TRBV25-1, the J call TRBJ2-5; TRBD2 might be the D (6 bases). The sequenced material came from naive CD4+ T cells from PBMCs. The subset was: CD45RA+ positively selected. This TCR was sampled from a man younger than 30 in good health. Some clones in this sample may be carry-over from other donors' samples. CDR3 protein: CASSETGLRRDQYF. In DNA, the CDR3 is TGTGCCAGCAGTGAAACGGGACTCCGAAGGGACCAGTACTTC.